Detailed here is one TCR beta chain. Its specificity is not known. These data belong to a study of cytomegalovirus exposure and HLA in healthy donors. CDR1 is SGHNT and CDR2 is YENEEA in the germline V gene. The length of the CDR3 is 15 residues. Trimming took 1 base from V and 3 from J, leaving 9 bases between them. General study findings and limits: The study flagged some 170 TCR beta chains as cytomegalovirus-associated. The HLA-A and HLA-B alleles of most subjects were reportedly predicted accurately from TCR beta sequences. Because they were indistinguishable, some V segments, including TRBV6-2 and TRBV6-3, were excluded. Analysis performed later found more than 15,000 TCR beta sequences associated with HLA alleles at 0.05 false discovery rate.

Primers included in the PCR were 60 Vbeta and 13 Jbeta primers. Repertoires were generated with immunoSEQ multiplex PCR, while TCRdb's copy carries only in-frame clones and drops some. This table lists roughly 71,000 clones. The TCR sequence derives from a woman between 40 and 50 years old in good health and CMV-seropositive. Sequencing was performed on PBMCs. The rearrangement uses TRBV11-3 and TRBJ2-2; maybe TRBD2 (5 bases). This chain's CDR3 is CASSLASGYTGELFF. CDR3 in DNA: TGTGCCAGCAGCTTAGCCAGCGGTTACACCGGGGAGCTGTTTTTT.